This T cell receptor (beta chain) is from a study of shared clonotypes between healthy human individuals. Whole-study results and caveats: Large depth notwithstanding, sorted-subset sequencing proved incomplete by rarefaction.

The data were produced by immunoSEQ multiplex PCR, yet TCRdb's version contains in-frame clones alone and is incomplete. This sample yields hundreds of thousands of clones, of which around 72% are seen a single time; over 1.5% belongs to the top ten. The germline V gene has CDR1 SGHVS and CDR2 FQNEAQ. V was pared by 1 base and J by 3 bases, with 8 bases between. There are 14 residues in the CDR3. This clone was counted between two and nine times. Its antigen is undetermined. This sequence was found in a woman in her thirties in good health. V usage is TRBV7-8 and J usage is TRBJ2-3, with D possibly TRBD1 on 5 matching bases. The sample taken for sequencing was memory CD4+ T cells sorted from blood. Subset meaning: CD45RA-negative fraction. The CDR3 loop reads CASSLDQGTDTQYF. In DNA, the CDR3 is TGTGCCAGCAGCTTAGATCAGGGAACAGATACGCAGTATTTT.